This T cell receptor (beta chain) was identified in a study of T-cell memory formation after mild COVID-19. Study as a whole: The TCR clusters were mostly specific to one donor. Notes on the study in general: CD4/CD8 balance held among clones contracting day 15 to 85, and later expanders leaned CD4+. Memory sampled before infection contained some responding clones, suggesting cross-reactive memory joined. The CD4+ clones that contracted clustered mainly within CM and EM, and the CD8+ clones concentrated in EMRA.

Trimming cost V 1 base and J 2 bases, with 6 bases left between them. CDR3 length: 14 amino acids. CDR1 LNHDA and CDR2 SQIVND come from the germline V gene (reference sequence). TCRdb called the 5' RACE reads again in MiXCR, with one record for every CDR3 protein. The table has roughly 400,000 distinct CDR3 sequences, more than 20% seen once. This clonotype appeared a few times. Its antigen is not known. Material for sequencing was PBMCs or a T cell subset sorted from them (not recorded which). This TCR was sampled from an adult woman who had mild COVID-19 (a few samples of this study predate the infection). Cell type and time point are not known. The chain has TRBV19 and TRBJ1-5, with D unresolved. The CDR3 sequence: CASSIGRRNQPQHF. The CDR3 region has the DNA TGTGCCAGTAGTATAGGGAGGCGCAATCAGCCCCAGCATTTT.